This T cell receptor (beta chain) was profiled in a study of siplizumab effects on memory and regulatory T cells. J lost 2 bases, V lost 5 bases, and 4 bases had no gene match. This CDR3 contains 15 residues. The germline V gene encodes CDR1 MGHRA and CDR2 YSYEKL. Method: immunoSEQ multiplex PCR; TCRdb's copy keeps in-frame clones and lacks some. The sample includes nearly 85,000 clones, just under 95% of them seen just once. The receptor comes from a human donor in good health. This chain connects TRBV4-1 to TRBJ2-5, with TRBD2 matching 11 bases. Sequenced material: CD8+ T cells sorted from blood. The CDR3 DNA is TGCGCCAGCAGCACACTAGCGGGAGTACAAGAGACCCAGTACTTC. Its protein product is CASSTLAGVQETQYF.